The T cell receptor beta chain under discussion was sequenced for a study of T cell responses to AZD1222 COVID-19 vaccine. General study findings and limits: The donor group comprised mostly white British people and more females; the analysis possibly underestimated clonal diversity. Sampling that yielded the repertoires occurred only after the peak T cell response. Once two AZD1222 doses were given, Spike-specific TCR breadth and depth went up. It was only a handful of AZD1222 recipients who were seropositive at baseline.

Measured with immunoSEQ multiplex PCR; TCRdb has only the in-frame clones, and not every one. The sample lists 89,000 or so clones, 88% occurring once. With regard to this clone: Antigen: not known.

V was cut by 5 bases and J by 1 base, with 12 bases left in between. CDR3 length: 15 amino acids. Germline loops: CDR1 LGHNT, CDR2 FRNRAP. Sequencing used peripheral blood, obtained on day 0 of AZD1222 vaccination. The V call is TRBV12-5, the J call TRBJ1-5, with unresolved D. The source is an adult in good health. The CDR3 region is CASGTQQGSNQPQHF. For the CDR3, the DNA is TGTGCTAGTGGTACGCAACAAGGGAGCAATCAGCCCCAGCATTTT.